This T cell receptor beta chain is drawn from a study of tumor and adjacent non-tumor tissue in lung cancer. The overall study: Patients were aged about 30 to 85, about 10 men and 5 women, stage I to III. Samples averaged roughly 4.2 million productive TCRbeta reads each. Notes on the study in general: Top 100 clones took a larger repertoire share in normal lung. Compared with tumor, normal lung showed significantly lower TCR diversity.

RNA was extracted from bulk tissue without any cell sorting. Distant lung tissue was collected more than 3 cm away from the tumor edge. A modified ARM-PCR protocol with three rounds of nested PCR amplified TCRbeta. TCRdb re-analysed the multiplex PCR reads in MiXCR, keeping a single row per CDR3 protein. The data contain more than 55,000 distinct CDR3 sequences, roughly 57% of them singletons. Germline V gene lookup returns CDR1 ENHRY and CDR2 SYGVKD. Germline trimming cut 4 bases from V and 5 bases from J; bases unmatched to any gene: 2. The CDR3 has 14 residues. This clonotype occurred many times. Its cognate antigen is unknown.

The sequenced sample consisted of distant non-tumor lung tissue. The V and J genes are TRBV10-3 and TRBJ2-1, with 10 bases aligning to TRBD1. The receptor was isolated from a man between 65 and 85 years old with non-small cell lung cancer. The CDR3: CAISAGTGDNEQFF. DNA of the CDR3: TGTGCCATCAGTGCCGGGACAGGGGACAATGAGCAGTTCTTC.